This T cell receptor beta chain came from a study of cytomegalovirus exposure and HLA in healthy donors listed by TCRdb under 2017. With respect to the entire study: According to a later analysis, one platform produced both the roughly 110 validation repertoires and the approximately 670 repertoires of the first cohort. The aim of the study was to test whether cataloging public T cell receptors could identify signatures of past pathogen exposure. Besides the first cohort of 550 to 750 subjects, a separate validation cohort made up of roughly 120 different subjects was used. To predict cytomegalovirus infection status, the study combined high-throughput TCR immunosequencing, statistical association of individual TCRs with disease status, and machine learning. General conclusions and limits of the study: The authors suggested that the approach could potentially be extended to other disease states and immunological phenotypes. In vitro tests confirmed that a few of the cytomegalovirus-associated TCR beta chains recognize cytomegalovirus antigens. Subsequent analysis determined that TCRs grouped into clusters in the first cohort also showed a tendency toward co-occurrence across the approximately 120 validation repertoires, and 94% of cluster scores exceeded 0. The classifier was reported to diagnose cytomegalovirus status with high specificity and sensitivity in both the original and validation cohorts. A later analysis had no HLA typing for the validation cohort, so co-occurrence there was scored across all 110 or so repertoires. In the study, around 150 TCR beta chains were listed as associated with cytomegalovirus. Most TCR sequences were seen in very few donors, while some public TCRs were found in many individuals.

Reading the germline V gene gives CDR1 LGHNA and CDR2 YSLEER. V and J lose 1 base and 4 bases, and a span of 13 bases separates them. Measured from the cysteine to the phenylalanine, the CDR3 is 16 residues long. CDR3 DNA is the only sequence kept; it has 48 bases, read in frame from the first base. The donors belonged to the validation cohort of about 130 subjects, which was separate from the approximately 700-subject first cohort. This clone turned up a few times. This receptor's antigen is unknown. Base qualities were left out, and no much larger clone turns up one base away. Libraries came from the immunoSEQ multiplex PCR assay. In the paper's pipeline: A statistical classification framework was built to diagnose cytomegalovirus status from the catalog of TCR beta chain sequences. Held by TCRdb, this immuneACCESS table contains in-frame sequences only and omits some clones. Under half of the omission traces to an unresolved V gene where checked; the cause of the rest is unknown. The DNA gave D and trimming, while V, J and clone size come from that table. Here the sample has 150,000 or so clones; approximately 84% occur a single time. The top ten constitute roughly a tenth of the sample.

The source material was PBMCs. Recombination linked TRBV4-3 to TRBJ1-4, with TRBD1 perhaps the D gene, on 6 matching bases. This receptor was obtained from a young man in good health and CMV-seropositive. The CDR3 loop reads CASSQGVWTDNEKLFF. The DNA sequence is TGCGCCAGCAGCCAAGGGGTTTGGACAGATAATGAAAAACTGTTTTTT.